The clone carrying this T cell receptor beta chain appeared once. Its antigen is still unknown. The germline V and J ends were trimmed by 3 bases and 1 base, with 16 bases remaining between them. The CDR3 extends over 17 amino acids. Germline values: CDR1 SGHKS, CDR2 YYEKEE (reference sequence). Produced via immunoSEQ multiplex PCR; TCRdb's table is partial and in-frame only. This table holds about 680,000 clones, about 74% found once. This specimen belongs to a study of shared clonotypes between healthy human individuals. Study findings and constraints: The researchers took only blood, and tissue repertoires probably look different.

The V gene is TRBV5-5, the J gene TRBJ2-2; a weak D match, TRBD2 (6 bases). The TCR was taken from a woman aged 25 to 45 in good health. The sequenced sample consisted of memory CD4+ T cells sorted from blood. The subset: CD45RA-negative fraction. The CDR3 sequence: CASSSPRAGLNTGELFF. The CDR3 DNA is TGTGCCAGCAGCTCACCTAGAGCGGGCCTGAACACCGGGGAGCTGTTTTTT.